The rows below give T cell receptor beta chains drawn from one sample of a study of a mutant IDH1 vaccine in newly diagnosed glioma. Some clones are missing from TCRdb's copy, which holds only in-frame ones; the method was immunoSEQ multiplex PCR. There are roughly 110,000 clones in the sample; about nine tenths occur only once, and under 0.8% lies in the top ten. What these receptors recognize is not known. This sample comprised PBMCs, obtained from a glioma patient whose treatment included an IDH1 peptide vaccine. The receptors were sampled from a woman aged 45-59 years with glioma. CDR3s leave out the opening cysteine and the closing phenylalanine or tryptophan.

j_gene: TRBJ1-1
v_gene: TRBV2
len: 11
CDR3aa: ASSEEVNTEAF

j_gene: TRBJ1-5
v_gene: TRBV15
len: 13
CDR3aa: ATSRDHGSNQPQH

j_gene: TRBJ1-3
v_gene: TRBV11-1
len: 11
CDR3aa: ASSSDSGNTIY

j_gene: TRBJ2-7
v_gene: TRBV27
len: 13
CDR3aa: ASRKSARSRYEQY

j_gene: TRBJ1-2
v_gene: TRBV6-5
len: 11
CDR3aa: ASSYSTTAGYT

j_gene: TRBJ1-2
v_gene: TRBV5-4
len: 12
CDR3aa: ASRAGTGGGSYT

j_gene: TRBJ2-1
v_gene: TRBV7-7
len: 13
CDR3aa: ASSLAGLENNEQF

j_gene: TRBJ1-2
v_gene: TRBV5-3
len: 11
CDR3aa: ARSTRCNYGYT

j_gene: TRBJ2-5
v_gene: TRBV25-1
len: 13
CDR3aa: ASSETTGGMETQY

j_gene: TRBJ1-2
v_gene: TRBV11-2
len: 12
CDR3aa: ASSSQGSHYGYT

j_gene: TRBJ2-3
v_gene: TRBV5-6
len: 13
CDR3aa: ASSLGYGGTDTQY

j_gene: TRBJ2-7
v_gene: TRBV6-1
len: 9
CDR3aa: ASSLLYEQY

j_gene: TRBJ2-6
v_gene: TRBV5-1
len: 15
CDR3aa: ASSLDAADSGANVLT

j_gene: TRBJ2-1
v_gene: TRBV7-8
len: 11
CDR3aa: ASSLGPINEQF

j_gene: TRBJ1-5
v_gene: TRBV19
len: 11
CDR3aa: ASRQGAGQPQH

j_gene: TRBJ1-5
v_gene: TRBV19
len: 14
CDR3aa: ASSIEAPRGNQPQH

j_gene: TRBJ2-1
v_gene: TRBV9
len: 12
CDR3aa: ASSAQDLYNEQF

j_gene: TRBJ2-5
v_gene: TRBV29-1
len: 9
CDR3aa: SGGEEETQY

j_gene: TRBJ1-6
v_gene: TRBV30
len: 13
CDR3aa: ASRLLSSYNSPLH

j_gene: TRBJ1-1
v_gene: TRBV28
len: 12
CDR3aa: ASRTRGLITEAF

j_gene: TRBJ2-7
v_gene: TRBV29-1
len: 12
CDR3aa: SVRIGRLRYEQY

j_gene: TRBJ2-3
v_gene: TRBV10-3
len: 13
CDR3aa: AISESTTVTDTQY

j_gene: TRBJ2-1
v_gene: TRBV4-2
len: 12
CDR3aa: ASSQDGLYNEQF

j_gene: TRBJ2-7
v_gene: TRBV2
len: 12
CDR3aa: ASSEAFWDDEQY

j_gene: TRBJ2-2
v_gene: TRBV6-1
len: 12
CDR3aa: ASSLYTNTGELF

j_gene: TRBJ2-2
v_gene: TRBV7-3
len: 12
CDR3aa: ASSSDRGNGELF

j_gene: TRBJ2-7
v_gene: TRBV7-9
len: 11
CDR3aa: ASSSWTSHEQY

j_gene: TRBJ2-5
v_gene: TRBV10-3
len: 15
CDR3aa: AISESGRGGREETQY

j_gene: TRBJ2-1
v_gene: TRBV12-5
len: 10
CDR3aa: ASGEDMGEQF